Shown below are 11 T cell receptor beta chains from a single sample sequenced in a study of cytomegalovirus exposure and HLA in healthy donors. 60 Vbeta and 13 Jbeta primers were used in PCR. Sequencing was performed with immunoSEQ multiplex PCR; in TCRdb, only in-frame clones are kept and a portion is missing. This sample has over 200,000 clones; around 89% occur once, and the top ten carry more than 0.8%. The sample taken for sequencing was PBMCs. The receptors come from a woman under 30 in good health and CMV-seronegative.

The chain combines TRBV6-1 with TRBJ2-1; 10 bases line up with TRBD2. With 4 bases clipped from V and 6 bases from J, the junction kept 3 bases outside the gene matches. Germline V gene sequence: CDR1 MNHNS, CDR2 SASEGT. This CDR3 is 14 amino acids long. In DNA form, the CDR3 reads TGTGCCAGCAGTGCAGCGGGGGGGCCCAATGAGCAGTTCTTC. This encodes CASSAAGGPNEQFF.

In its sample, this clone was seen a few times. The chain uses TRBV10-3 and TRBJ2-7; D is perhaps TRBD1 (5 bases). The CDR3 has 15 residues. Per the germline V gene, CDR1 is ENHRY and CDR2 is SYGVKD. Deletions cut 11 bases from V and 3 bases from J, with 23 bases between. As DNA, the CDR3 is TGTGCCTCAAAAACTCAGGGCAGTCAGGGCTACGAGCAGTACTTC. This gives the protein CASKTQGSQGYEQYF.

The rearrangement joins TRBV5-6 to TRBJ2-7; 9 bases match TRBD2. CDR1 is SGHDT, CDR2 YYEEEE, per germline. This CDR3 spans 14 amino acids. After removal of 3 bases from V and 7 bases from J, the junction contained 8 bases not matched to a gene. CDR3: CASSSGLALWEQYF. CDR3 sequence (DNA): TGTGCCAGCAGCTCGGGACTAGCACTTTGGGAGCAGTACTTC. The variable domain in full, with the rest retrieved from reference TRBV5-6 and TRBJ2-7, is DAGVTQSPTHLIKTRGQQVTLRCSPKSGHDTVSWYQQALGQGPQFIFQYYEEEERQRGNFPDRFSGHQFPNYSSELNVNALLLGDSALYLCASSSGLALWEQYFGPGTRLTVT.

The chain carries TRBV19 and TRBJ2-1, with 10 positions matching TRBD2. J was trimmed by 5 bases and V by 7 bases; bases with no gene match: 2. The CDR3 consists of 13 residues. The germline gives CDR1 LNHDA, CDR2 SQIVND (reference sequence). CDR3 in DNA: TGTGCCAGTAATCTAGCGGGGGACAATGAGCAGTTCTTC. This sequence encodes CASNLAGDNEQFF. The full variable domain, rest sourced from reference TRBV19 and TRBJ2-1, is DGGITQSPKYLFRKEGQNVTLSCEQNLNHDAMYWYRQDPGQGLRLIYYSQIVNDFQKGDIAEGYSVSREKKESFPLTVTSAQKNPTAFYLCASNLAGDNEQFFGPGTRLTVL.

V gene TRBV7-2 combines with J gene TRBJ1-5; tentative D call: TRBD1 (5 bases). CDR1 is SGHTA, CDR2 FQGNSA, per germline. The CDR3 extends over 12 amino acids. V was pared by 0 bases and J by 13 bases, with 10 bases between. The CDR3 sequence: CASSLAHGAQHF. The CDR3 nucleotides are TGTGCCAGCAGCTTAGCCCATGGGGCTCAGCATTTT. The whole variable domain, remainder taken from reference TRBV7-2 and TRBJ1-5, is GAGVSQSPSNKVTEKGKDVELRCDPISGHTALYWYRQSLGQGLEFLIYFQGNSAPDKSGLPSDRFSAERTGGSVSTLTIQRTQQEDSAVYLCASSLAHGAQHFGDGTRLSIL.

Here the CDR3 reads CDSPPRQGKAGELFF. The CDR3 nucleotides read TGTGACTCACCCCCGAGACAGGGAAAAGCCGGGGAGCTGTTTTTT. The chain combines TRBV14 with TRBJ2-2; 7 bases match TRBD1. The CDR3 has 15 residues. In germline, CDR1 is SGHDN, CDR2 FVKESK.

This chain joins TRBV4-2 and TRBJ1-1; no definite D call. The CDR3 loop spans 15 amino acids. The germline V and J ends were trimmed by 0 bases and 1 base, with 9 bases remaining between them. Per germline, CDR1 LGHNA and CDR2 YNFKEQ. The CDR3 coding sequence is TGTGCCAGCAGCCAAGATCGGTTTCGGAACACTGAAGCTTTCTTT. This translates into CASSQDRFRNTEAFF.

The chain's CDR3 is CSVGRGAGGMNTEAFF. DNA for the CDR3: TGCAGCGTTGGGCGTGGGGCAGGTGGGATGAACACTGAAGCTTTCTTT. The chain carries TRBV29-1 and TRBJ1-1; D may be TRBD1 (5 bases). This CDR3 has 16 amino acids. Per germline, CDR1 SQVTM and CDR2 ANQGSEA. With 4 bases removed from V and 0 bases from J, the gap between germline ends came to 18 bases.

The chain recombines TRBV10-2 with TRBJ2-7; 9 bases line up with TRBD2. Looked up from germline, CDR1 is WSHSY and CDR2 is SAAADI. The CDR3 contains 13 residues. V lost 5 bases, J lost 3 bases, and 2 bases stayed unmatched. For the CDR3, the DNA is TGCGCCAGCAGTCTAGCGGGGCACTACGAGCAGTACTTC. This gives the protein CASSLAGHYEQYF.

The chain has TRBV10-2 and TRBJ2-1; the match to TRBD2 covers 7 bases. Germline CDR1 and CDR2: WSHSY and SAAADI. Trimming removed 6 bases from V and 2 bases from J; junction bases left unmatched: 10. The CDR3 totals 16 residues. CDR3 in DNA: TGCGCCAGCAGGGCCACAGCGGGGACCGCCTACAATGAGCAGTTCTTC. This sequence encodes CASRATAGTAYNEQFF.

The J gene is TRBJ2-7, the V gene TRBV5-8; TRBD2 is a possible D gene (6 bases). Per the germline V gene, CDR1 is SGHTS and CDR2 is YDEGEE. Trimming removed 1 base from V and 7 bases from J, with 15 bases in between. The CDR3 spans 14 residues. The CDR3 DNA reads TGTGCCAGCAGCTTGTCTGGCGGGGAGTGGGAGCAGTACTTC. Translation: CASSLSGGEWEQYF.